The 10 T cell receptor beta chains presented below share a single source sample, sequenced in a study of somatic mutations in cytotoxic T cells in rheumatoid arthritis. TCRdb keeps only in-frame clones here, not all; method: immunoSEQ multiplex PCR. The data show about 17,000 clones, with 70% to 80% seen just once and approximately 5.3% held by the top ten. The sample comprised CD8+ T cells sorted from blood. The receptors shown here come from a man aged 60-69 years in good health.

The rearrangement joins TRBV9 to TRBJ2-1, with 9 bases matching TRBD1. The junction had 5 bases not matched to a gene; V was cut back by 3 bases and J by 7 bases. The CDR3 is 14 amino acids. From germline, CDR1 is SGDLS and CDR2 YYNGEE. CDR3 sequence: CASSAGQGRNEQFF. Here the CDR3 DNA reads TGTGCCAGCAGCGCGGGACAGGGTCGGAATGAGCAGTTCTTC.

The genes are TRBV7-3 and TRBJ2-7; 13 bases are a match to TRBD2. With V trimmed by 2 bases and J by 0 bases, 13 bases remained unmatched. Germline V gene lookup returns CDR1 SGHTA and CDR2 FQGTGA. The CDR3 is 20 amino acids. Here the CDR3 reads CASSLGLTSGRASSSYEQYF. The CDR3 nucleotides read TGTGCCAGCAGCTTAGGGCTTACTAGCGGGAGGGCCAGCTCCTCCTACGAGCAGTACTTC.

The gene calls are TRBV29-1 and TRBJ2-1; 7 bases are a match to TRBD1. The CDR3 is made up of 11 amino acids. J was trimmed by 8 bases and V by 4 bases; bases with no gene match: 2. The germline gives CDR1 SQVTM, CDR2 ANQGSEA. CDR3 nucleotide sequence: TGCAGCGTTGTGACAGGGCATGAGCAGTTCTTC. Protein: CSVVTGHEQFF.

The DNA for the CDR3 is TGTGCCAGCAGTTACTCCCAACCCGATACTAGCTGGGAGCAGTACTTC. It specifies CASSYSQPDTSWEQYF. The chain has TRBV6-5 and TRBJ2-7; a possible D gene is TRBD2 (6 bases). Germline-derived CDR1 and CDR2 are MNHEY and SVGAGI. V was cut by 0 bases and J by 7 bases, with 19 bases left in between. The CDR3 loop spans 16 amino acids.

This clone was seen a single time. The genes are TRBV7-9 and TRBJ2-1, with 14 bases that match TRBD2. V was clipped by 1 base and J by 8 bases; unmatched bases: 10. The CDR3 totals 18 residues. The V gene's germline CDR1 is SEHNR and CDR2 FQNEAQ (reference sequence). The CDR3 region has the DNA TGTGCCAGCAGCTTAGTAGTTCGGACTAGCGGGAGGAACTATGAGCAGTTCTTC. Translating gives CASSLVVRTSGRNYEQFF.

A few counts support this clone. The J gene is TRBJ1-2, the V gene TRBV6-5, with no clear D. CDR3 length: 15 amino acids. CDR1 is MNHEY, CDR2 SVGAGI, per germline. The germline V and J ends were trimmed by 0 bases and 2 bases, with 10 bases remaining between them. This chain's CDR3 is CASSYSNNNNYGYTF. The CDR3 DNA reads TGTGCCAGCAGTTACTCGAACAACAACAACTATGGCTACACCTTC.

This clone was observed a few times. This chain joins TRBV29-1 and TRBJ1-2; 7 bases fit TRBD1. This CDR3 is 16 amino acids long. The V gene end was trimmed by 7 bases and the J gene end by 2 bases; junction bases not matched to a gene: 16. Germline V lookup: CDR1 SQVTM, CDR2 ANQGSEA. CDR3 region: CSARPYDRDDNYGYTF. As DNA, the CDR3 is TGCAGCGCAAGACCCTACGACAGGGACGACAACTATGGCTACACCTTC.

The V and J genes are TRBV6-5 and TRBJ2-1; the D gene is possibly TRBD2 (6 bases). This CDR3 spans 14 amino acids. V was cut by 11 bases and J by 0 bases, with 14 bases left in between. Germline-derived CDR1 and CDR2 are MNHEY and SVGAGI. CDR3 nucleotides: TGTGCCTCATGGGCGGGACCCTCCTACAATGAGCAGTTCTTC. Translation: CASWAGPSYNEQFF.

The CDR3 nucleotides are TGTGCCAGTAGTATAGGGGAGGGACAGGGGTACAATGAGCAGTTCTTC. Protein product: CASSIGEGQGYNEQFF. V is TRBV19 and J is TRBJ2-1, with 10 bases lining up with TRBD1. Trimming at V came to 1 base and at J to 4 bases, leaving 4 bases not matched to a gene. Germline values: CDR1 LNHDA, CDR2 SQIVND (reference sequence). CDR3 length: 16 residues.

V is TRBV7-2 and J is TRBJ2-7, with TRBD2 matching over 8 bases. The trim removed 1 base at V and 7 bases at J, leaving 6 bases unmatched. The V gene's germline CDR1 is SGHTA and CDR2 FQGNSA. There are 14 residues in the CDR3. CDR3 DNA sequence: TGTGCCAGCAGCTTAGAAGCGGGGGTACTAGAGCAGTACTTC. Translation: CASSLEAGVLEQYF.